The 19 T cell receptor beta chains presented below share a single source sample, sequenced in a study of OX40 agonist ivuxolimab in advanced cancers. Clones were read by immunoSEQ multiplex PCR, and TCRdb kept only the in-frame ones, dropping some. The data hold some 50,000 clones, with over 75% observed a single time. The sequencing used CD4+ or CD8+ T cells sorted from blood, collected in a trial of the OX40 agonist ivuxolimab. These receptors were obtained from an adult with an advanced solid tumor such as melanoma, head and neck, liver or kidney cancer.

This clone appeared a few times. The chain has TRBV6-6 and TRBJ2-7; weak D call: TRBD2 (6 bases). Germline V lookup: CDR1 MNHNY, CDR2 SVGAGI (reference sequence). V shed 6 bases and J shed 4 bases, with 13 bases lying between them. This CDR3 is built from 13 residues. CDR3 in amino acids: CASSAGRPYEQYV. For the CDR3, the DNA is TGTGCCAGCAGCGCTGGGAGGCCTTACGAGCAGTACGTC.

As concerns this clone: At one of its ends the junction is not consistent with the germline gene, which may arise from a read error. This CDR3 reads CASSQSSGRAISHNEQFF. In nucleotides, the CDR3 is TGTGCCAGCAGCCAGTCCAGCGGGAGGGCGATCTCCCACAATGAGCAGTTCTTC. The chain links TRBV7-9 to TRBJ2-1, with TRBD2 identical over 10 bases. Germline values: CDR1 SEHNR, CDR2 FQNEAQ (reference sequence). This CDR3 is 18 amino acids long.

This chain links TRBV27 with TRBJ2-7, with 7 positions matching TRBD2. Germline CDR1 and CDR2: MNHEY and SMNVEV (reference sequence). The CDR3 covers 12 residues. Unmatched junction bases numbered 6, after V lost 10 bases and J lost 3 bases. The CDR3: CATRDYNYEQYF. The CDR3 DNA reads TGTGCCACCCGGGACTACAACTACGAGCAGTACTTC.

This chain links TRBV6-1 with TRBJ2-5; TRBD2 matches 7 bases. The trim removed 3 bases at V and 4 bases at J, leaving 8 bases unmatched. This CDR3 comprises 15 residues. Germline V gene data show CDR1 as MNHNS and CDR2 as SASEGT. In DNA, the CDR3 is TGTGCCAGCAGTGATGGGACGGGGGGAGGAGAGACCCAGTACTTC. This sequence encodes CASSDGTGGGETQYF.

This chain links TRBV4-3 with TRBJ2-7; D possibly corresponds to TRBD1 (5 bases). In germline, CDR1 is LGHNA, CDR2 YSLEER. Trimming left V 0 bases short and J 3 bases short, with 12 bases between. The CDR3 extends over 15 amino acids. CDR3 sequence: CASSQDWADNYEQYF. The DNA for the CDR3 is TGCGCCAGCAGCCAAGATTGGGCGGACAACTACGAGCAGTACTTC.

The chain joins TRBV29-1 to TRBJ2-1; 7 nucleotides align to TRBD1. Trimming took 4 bases from V and 3 from J; bases not matched to a gene: 9. CDR1 is SQVTM, CDR2 ANQGSEA, per germline. The CDR3 extends over 15 amino acids. For the CDR3, the DNA is TGCAGCGTTGCGGAAGGGGACAGCCGCTACAATGAGCAGTTCTTC. Translating it yields CSVAEGDSRYNEQFF.

The V and J genes are TRBV7-6 and TRBJ2-6; 7 bases map to TRBD2. The junction had 11 bases not matched to a gene; V was cut back by 5 bases and J by 1 base. CDR1 SGHVS and CDR2 FNYEAQ come from the germline V gene. The CDR3 contains 18 residues. CDR3: CASSQPTSRQSGANVLTF. CDR3 DNA sequence: TGTGCCAGCAGCCAGCCGACTAGCAGACAGTCTGGGGCCAACGTCCTGACTTTC.

The chain has TRBV27 and TRBJ2-5; 11 bases are a match to TRBD1. The CDR3 extends over 18 amino acids. Germline values: CDR1 MNHEY, CDR2 SMNVEV (reference sequence). Trimming took 2 bases from V and 6 from J; bases not matched to a gene: 14. The CDR3 reads CASSLTIAGQGVVKTQYF. In DNA, the CDR3 is TGTGCCAGCAGTTTAACTATAGCGGGACAGGGGGTGGTAAAGACCCAGTACTTC.

The chain joins TRBV7-2 to TRBJ2-2; weak D call: TRBD2 (5 bases). This CDR3 contains 12 residues. V was clipped by 7 bases and J by 7 bases, with 10 bases between them. The germline V gene encodes CDR1 SGHTA and CDR2 FQGNSA. Here the CDR3 reads CASTVGSGELFF. Written as DNA, the CDR3 is TGTGCCAGCACAGTAGGGAGCGGGGAGCTGTTTTTT.

The chain recombines TRBV7-3 with TRBJ2-3, with 13 bases identical to TRBD2. Germline V lookup: CDR1 SGHTA, CDR2 FQGTGA. Unmatched junction bases numbered 8, after V lost 4 bases and J lost 4 bases. The CDR3 totals 17 residues. The CDR3 nucleotides are TGTGCCAGCAGCTCCGGGACTAGCGGGGAGAGGGCAGATACGCAGTATTTT. Residues: CASSSGTSGERADTQYF.

This chain uses TRBV4-1 with TRBJ2-3; 8 bases are shared with TRBD2. This CDR3 has 15 amino acids. The trim removed 4 bases at V and 0 bases at J, leaving 3 bases unmatched. The germline CDR1 and CDR2 sequences are MGHRA and YSYEKL. CDR3 in DNA: TGCGCCAGCAGCCTAGCGGGGCCTAGCACAGATACGCAGTATTTT. The encoded protein is CASSLAGPSTDTQYF.

This chain links TRBV27 with TRBJ1-2; D is uncertain. The CDR3 contains 13 residues. V was cut by 4 bases and J by 2 bases, with 8 bases left in between. Looked up from germline, CDR1 is MNHEY and CDR2 is SMNVEV (reference sequence). In DNA, the CDR3 is TGTGCCAGCAGTTCAGACCTAAACTATGGCTACACCTTC. Protein: CASSSDLNYGYTF.

The J gene is TRBJ2-1, the V gene TRBV15; D possibly corresponds to TRBD1 (6 bases). V lost 9 bases and J lost 0, with 18 bases in between. Germline CDR1 LNHNV, CDR2 YYDKDF (reference sequence). CDR3 length equals 16 residues. DNA for the CDR3: TGTGCCACTGAACTGGGTCAGGGGTCCTCCTACAATGAGCAGTTCTTC. It encodes CATELGQGSSYNEQFF.

The gene calls are TRBV27 and TRBJ2-1; tentative D call: TRBD1 (7 bases). Trimming took 3 bases from V and 6 from J, leaving 12 bases between them. The CDR3 totals 14 residues. Germline V gene sequence: CDR1 MNHEY, CDR2 SMNVEV (reference sequence). This chain's CDR3 is CASSLRQGGNEQFF. The CDR3 DNA is TGTGCCAGCAGTTTGAGGCAGGGGGGCAATGAGCAGTTCTTC.

The chain employs TRBV7-9 and TRBJ2-7, with D perhaps TRBD1 (5 bases). The CDR3 totals 12 residues. Germline CDR1 and CDR2: SEHNR and FQNEAQ (reference sequence). V lost 6 bases and J 5 bases, leaving 11 bases between the germline ends. DNA of the CDR3: TGTGCCAGCAGTACGCAGGGTAACGAGCAGTACTTC. This codes for CASSTQGNEQYF.

A single count supports this clone. V and J are TRBV10-3 and TRBJ1-5; D not certain. Germline CDR1 reads ENHRY; CDR2 reads SYGVKD. Trimming stripped 0 bases from V and 4 bases from J, with 10 bases between. The CDR3 runs 15 residues. In DNA form, the CDR3 reads TGTGCCATCAGTGAGTCCCGTGCGGATAATCAGCCCCAGCATTTT. It translates to CAISESRADNQPQHF.

This rearrangement joins TRBV5-4 to TRBJ2-7, with TRBD1 matching over 8 bases. V lost 3 bases, J lost 1 base, and 9 bases stayed unmatched. Per germline, CDR1 SGHNT and CDR2 YYREEE (reference sequence). CDR3 length: 16 residues. The CDR3 protein is CASSYLQGAGSYEQYF. As DNA, the CDR3 is TGTGCCAGCAGCTACCTCCAGGGGGCAGGTTCCTACGAGCAGTACTTC.

The chain uses TRBV27 and TRBJ2-2; D perhaps matches TRBD2 (5 bases). From germline, CDR1 is MNHEY and CDR2 SMNVEV (reference sequence). Trimming took 5 bases from V and 4 from J, leaving 23 bases between them. CDR3 size: 18 residues. CDR3 amino acids: CASSPRYPGFESTGELFF. In nucleotides, the CDR3 is TGTGCCAGCAGTCCGCGGTATCCGGGGTTTGAGAGCACCGGGGAGCTGTTTTTT.

This chain connects TRBV9 to TRBJ2-6; 7 bases map to TRBD2. V lost 4 bases, J lost 4 bases, and 11 bases stayed unmatched. CDR1 and CDR2 (germline): SGDLS, YYNGEE. The CDR3 consists of 17 residues. In DNA form, the CDR3 reads TGTGCCAGCAGCCTCCGGGACGGAGCGGGGGGGGCCAACGTCCTGACTTTC. Translating gives CASSLRDGAGGANVLTF.